A selection of T cell receptor beta chains follows, all from one sample in a study of cytomegalovirus exposure and HLA in healthy donors. Sequenced by immunoSEQ multiplex PCR; TCRdb stores in-frame clones only, minus some. The data hold approximately 170,000 clones, with 91% observed a single time. The sample consisted of PBMCs. The receptors derive from a woman under 30 in good health and CMV-seropositive. CDR3s include the opening cysteine and the closing phenylalanine or tryptophan. The order of the fields is clone size, J gene, CDR3 length, V gene, D gene, CDR3 DNA, CDR3 protein. A D gene is named only where the DNA matches it firmly. Clone sizes are given selectively: once, few, many, or a class where the clone is expanded.

NA	TRBJ2-7	15	TRBV5-1	TRBD1	TGCGCCAGCAGCTTGGACGACAGGGTAGCCTACGAGCAGTACTTC	CASSLDDRVAYEQYF
NA	TRBJ2-6	15	TRBV6-1	NA	TGTGCCAGCAGTGGCCGCGGGTCTGGGGCCAACGTCCTGACTTTC	CASSGRGSGANVLTF
NA	TRBJ2-3	14	TRBV29-1	NA	TGCAGCGTTGACAGAACCCCGTCCACAGATACGCAGTATTTT	CSVDRTPSTDTQYF
NA	TRBJ1-4	17	TRBV18	TRBD1	TGTGCCAGCTCACCATCTTCGCGACAGGGAGTTATTGAAAAACTGTTTTTT	CASSPSSRQGVIEKLFF
once	TRBJ1-1	15	TRBV5-1	NA	TGCGCCAGCAGTCCTTGGACAGCAATGAACACTGAAGCTTTCTTT	CASSPWTAMNTEAFF
NA	TRBJ2-5	10	TRBV29-1	NA	TGCAGCGGCCTACAAGAGACCCAGTACTTC	CSGLQETQYF
once	TRBJ2-5	15	TRBV15	TRBD1	TGTGCCACCAGCGGGGGACAGAGGGAGTTTGAGACCCAGTACTTC	CATSGGQREFETQYF
NA	TRBJ2-2	12	TRBV7-9	NA	TGTGCCAGCAGCCCACGCGGGGGGGAGCTGTTTTTT	CASSPRGGELFF
once	TRBJ2-4	13	TRBV5-8	NA	TGTGCCAGCAGCTCCATCAAGCCGGGGAATGGGTACTTC	CASSSIKPGNGYF
once	TRBJ1-2	15	TRBV21-1	NA	TGTGCCAGCAGCAAAGGGACAGGGAAAGACTATGGCTACACCTTC	CASSKGTGKDYGYTF
NA	TRBJ1-1	12	TRBV7-9	TRBD1	TGTGCCAGCAGCTTACGACAGGGGGAAGCTTTCTTT	CASSLRQGEAFF
NA	TRBJ2-3	16	TRBV7-2	NA	TGTGCCAGCAGCCAGGAGCCTCATGCCGCGGGATCGGGGCAGTATTTT	CASSQEPHAAGSGQYF
NA	TRBJ2-2	12	TRBV5-1	NA	TGCGCCAGCAGCGGGGCCACCGGGGAGCTGTTTTTT	CASSGATGELFF
few	TRBJ1-4	12	TRBV30	NA	TGTGCCTGGAGCGCTTGGGGGGAAGGACTGTTTTTT	CAWSAWGEGLFF
NA	TRBJ2-7	13	TRBV27	NA	TGTGCCAGCAGACCCCATCTAGACTACGAGCAGTACTTC	CASRPHLDYEQYF
NA	TRBJ2-1	15	TRBV6-6	TRBD1	TGTGCCAGCAGTTACTCCGGACAGGGCTACAATGAGCAGTTCTTC	CASSYSGQGYNEQFF
NA	TRBJ2-7	13	TRBV19	TRBD1	TGTGCCAGTAGTATAGGGACAGGGTACGAGCAGTACTTC	CASSIGTGYEQYF
NA	TRBJ1-4	15	TRBV6-5	TRBD1	TGTGCCAGCAGGGGGGACAGGGGCGTCAATGAAAAACTGTTTTTT	CASRGDRGVNEKLFF
NA	TRBJ2-7	14	TRBV27	TRBD1	TGTGCCAGCAGTTTTGTTAAGGGGGCAGGGGAGCAGTACTTC	CASSFVKGAGEQYF
NA	TRBJ2-3	13	TRBV7-9	TRBD1	TGTGCCAGCAGCTTAGAAGGGACAGGTCCCCCGTATTTT	CASSLEGTGPPYF
NA	TRBJ2-7	13	TRBV25-1	NA	TGTGCCAGCAGTTATCCCCTAGGAGTGGAGCAGTACTTC	CASSYPLGVEQYF
once	TRBJ2-3	15	TRBV7-2	NA	TGTGCCAGCAGCCCGTGGACAGCTAGCACAGATACGCAGTATTTT	CASSPWTASTDTQYF
NA	TRBJ2-7	14	TRBV9	NA	TGTGCCAGCAGCGTTTTCGGGAGCTCCTACGAGCAGTACTTC	CASSVFGSSYEQYF